Here is one T cell receptor (beta chain) with its context. The antigen remains undetermined. This CDR3 has 15 residues. Germline V lookup: CDR1 MNHNS, CDR2 SASEGT. V lost 1 base, J lost 0 bases, and 4 bases lay in between. Treatment described: 19 received Ad26.COV2.S at low or high dose, single or two shots; roughly five received placebo; per-sample allocation not given. Sampling was performed 63 days after the first vaccine or placebo injection. This table comes from immunoSEQ multiplex PCR, and its TCRdb copy is limited to in-frame clones, with some not included. The sample includes about 420,000 clones, approximately 90% seen only once; the top ten take about 3.6%. The sample comes from a study of Ad26.COV2.S vaccination and SARS-CoV-2 variants. Study outcomes and limitations: Once vaccination had occurred, spike-specific CD8+ and CD4+ T cell responses reportedly showed substantial breadth.

The chain recombines TRBV6-1 with TRBJ2-6; D gene unclear. The material was peripheral blood, obtained in a trial of Ad26.COV2.S vaccine versus placebo. The receptor's source is a person aged 18-65 years who received the Ad26.COV2.S COVID-19 vaccine or a placebo. The CDR3 DNA follows: TGTGCCAGCAGTGAAGTTTTCTCTGGGGCCAACGTCCTGACTTTC. Amino acids: CASSEVFSGANVLTF.